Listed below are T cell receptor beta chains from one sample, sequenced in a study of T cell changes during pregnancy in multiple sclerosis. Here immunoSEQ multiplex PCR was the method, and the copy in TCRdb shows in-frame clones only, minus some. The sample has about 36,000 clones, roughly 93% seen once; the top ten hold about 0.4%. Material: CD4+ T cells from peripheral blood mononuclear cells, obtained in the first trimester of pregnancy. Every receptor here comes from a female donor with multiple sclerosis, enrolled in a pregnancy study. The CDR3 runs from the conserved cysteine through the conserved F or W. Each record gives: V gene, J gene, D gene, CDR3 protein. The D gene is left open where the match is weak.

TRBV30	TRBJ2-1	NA	CAWSVGRGRGEQFF
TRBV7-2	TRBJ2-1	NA	CASSGDGLAGRQFF
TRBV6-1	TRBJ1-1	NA	CASSLSRRVNTEAFF
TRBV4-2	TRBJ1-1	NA	CASSQDQGRGEAFF
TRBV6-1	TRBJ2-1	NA	CASSEGRGTYNEQFF
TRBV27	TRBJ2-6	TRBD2	CASSLGGLAPGANVLTF
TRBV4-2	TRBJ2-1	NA	CASSQDRLHEQFF
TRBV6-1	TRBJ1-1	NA	CASSFNRVRAFF
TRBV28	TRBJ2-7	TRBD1	CASSRQGGSYEQYF
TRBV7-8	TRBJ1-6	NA	CASSLAEGHSSPLHF
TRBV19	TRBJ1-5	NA	CASSIGSYQPQHF
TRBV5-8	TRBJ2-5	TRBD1	CASSAGQGQKETQYF
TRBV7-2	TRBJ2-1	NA	CASSLVGVPYNEQFF
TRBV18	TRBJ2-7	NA	CASSPDEEQYF
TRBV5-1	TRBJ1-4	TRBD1	CASSGGGTANEKLFF
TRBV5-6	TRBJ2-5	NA	CASSLDYQETQYF
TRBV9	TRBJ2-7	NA	CASSVGGGPFGEQYF
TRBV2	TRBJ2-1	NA	CASTMRRAEIRDNEQFF
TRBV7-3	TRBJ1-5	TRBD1	CARIGRDRGLEQPQHF
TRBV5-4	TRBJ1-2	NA	CASSLGGRDGYTF
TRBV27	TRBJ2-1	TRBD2	CASSWLGLAGGSSYNEQFF
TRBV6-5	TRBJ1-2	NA	CASSQRQESNYGYTF
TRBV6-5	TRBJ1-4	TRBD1	CASSPGGTGEKLFF
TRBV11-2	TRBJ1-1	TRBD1	CASKGQGALMNTEAFF
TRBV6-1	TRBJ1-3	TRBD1	CASSDQGQGNTIYF
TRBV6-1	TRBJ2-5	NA	CASSDTHRVSETQYF
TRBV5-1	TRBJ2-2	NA	CASSSDTTGELFF
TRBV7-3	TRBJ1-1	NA	CASSLHRLPKEAFF
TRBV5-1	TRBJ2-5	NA	CASSWGGAKETQYF
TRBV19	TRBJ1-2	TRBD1	CASSTPGSWGQGTNYGYTF
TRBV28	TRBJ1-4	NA	CASSLQGGNEKLFF
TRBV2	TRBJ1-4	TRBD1	CASSTGTGREKLFF
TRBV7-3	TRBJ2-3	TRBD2	CASSLTSGVTDTQYF
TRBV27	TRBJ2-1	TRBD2	CASTLGREGRNEQFF
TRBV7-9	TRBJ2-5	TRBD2	CASSLSTSGGMPQYF
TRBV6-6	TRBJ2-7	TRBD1	CASSYHTGVQSYEQYF
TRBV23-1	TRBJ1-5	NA	CASSRERPFDQPQHF
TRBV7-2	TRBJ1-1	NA	CASSLRRGSTEAFF
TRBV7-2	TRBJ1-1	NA	CATRTGPQGTEAFF
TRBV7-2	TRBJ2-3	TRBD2	CASSLGLASDTQYF
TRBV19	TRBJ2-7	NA	CASSLLGNEQYF
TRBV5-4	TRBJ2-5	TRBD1	CASSLPPGTGWQETQYF
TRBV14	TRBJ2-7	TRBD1	CASSQMDRPYEQYF
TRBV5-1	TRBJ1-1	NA	CASSSQATGTEAFF
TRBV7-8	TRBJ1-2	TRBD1	CASSWTGGTAPLGYTF
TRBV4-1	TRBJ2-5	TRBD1	CASSQETGGRETQYF
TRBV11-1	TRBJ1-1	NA	CASSRGAGGLTEAFF
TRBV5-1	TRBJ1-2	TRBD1	CASSSPGQGASYTF
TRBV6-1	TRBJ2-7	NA	CASSKTAQRSYEQYF
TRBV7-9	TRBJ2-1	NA	CASSLSKAWSPPEDEQFF
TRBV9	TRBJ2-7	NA	CASSATQLAYNHEQYF
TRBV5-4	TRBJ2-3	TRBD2	CASSLTRLAGFTDTQYF
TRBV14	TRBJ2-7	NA	CASSQDKWGESYEQYF
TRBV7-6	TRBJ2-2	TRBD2	CASSLRLAGASNTGELFF
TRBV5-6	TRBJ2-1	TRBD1	CASRMTRDRRNEQFF
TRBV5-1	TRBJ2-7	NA	CASSLRDLVSEQYF
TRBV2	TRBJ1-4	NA	CASKDPGANEKLFF